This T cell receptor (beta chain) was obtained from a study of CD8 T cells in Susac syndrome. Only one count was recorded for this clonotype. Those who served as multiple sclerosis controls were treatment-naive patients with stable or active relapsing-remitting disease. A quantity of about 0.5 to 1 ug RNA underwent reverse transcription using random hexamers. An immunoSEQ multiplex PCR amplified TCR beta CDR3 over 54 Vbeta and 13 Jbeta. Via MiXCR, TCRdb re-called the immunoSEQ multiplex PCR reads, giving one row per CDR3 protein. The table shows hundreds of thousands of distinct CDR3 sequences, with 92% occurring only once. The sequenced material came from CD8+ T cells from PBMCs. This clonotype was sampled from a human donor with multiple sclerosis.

The CDR3 region has the DNA TGTGCCAGTAGTGGGACGGTGAACACTGAAGCTTTCTTT. Its translation is CASSGTVNTEAFF. V is TRBV19 and J is TRBJ1-1, with D possibly being TRBD1 (5 bases). The CDR3 is 13 amino acids. CDR1 is LNHDA and CDR2 is SQIVND in the germline V gene (reference sequence). The V gene lost 5 bases and the J gene lost 0 bases, with 7 bases spanning the gap.